This TCR beta chain was found in a study of tumor-infiltrating lymphocytes in primary liver carcinoma. Study background: Every patient in the cohort had a primary liver carcinoma. That carcinoma was treated by surgical resection. The tumors ranged from about 4 to 10 cm across and fell within stage T1-T3 N0M0. General study points: It was tumor-adjacent and tumor-blood pairs that overlapped less than tumor region pairs did. Blood fell significantly below tumors in its top-250-clone fraction (p = 0.039).

V gave up 9 bases and J gave up 13 bases; unmatched junction bases: 13. The CDR3 sequence is 13 residues long. The germline CDR1 and CDR2 sequences are SGHAT and FQNNGV. Both blood RNA, taken from unsorted whole blood, and germline DNA were extracted. Details on this clonotype: Its antigen is as yet unknown.

The researchers produced TCR beta cDNA from 500 to 550 ng total RNA with a constant-region primer. Libraries of TCR beta came from three nested multiplex PCR rounds with slightly modified ARM-PCR. It was with TRBV1-TRBV30 forward primers and a C-beta reverse primer that the first two PCR rounds were run, at roughly 9 cycles each. Each CDR3 protein is one row after TCRdb ran MiXCR on the multiplex PCR reads. This sample has about 330,000 distinct CDR3 sequences, with approximately 65% found just once. The sequenced sample was peripheral blood. The V call is TRBV11-2, the J call TRBJ2-2; TRBD2 agrees at 8 bases. This receptor was identified in a man between 40 and 49 years old with primary liver carcinoma and hepatitis B virus infection. The CDR3 DNA reads TGTGCCAGTTCTCGGGAGGGCACCGTGGGGCTGTTTTTT. Translated, it gives CASSREGTVGLFF.